The rows below give T cell receptor beta chains drawn from one sample of a study of vaccination effects on CD4 cells after COVID-19. For these receptors, no antigen is known. Method: immunoSEQ multiplex PCR; TCRdb's copy keeps in-frame clones and lacks some. The sample holds about 41,000 clones, under 75% seen once. Material: CD4+ T cells from PBMCs cultured with HCoV-OC43 spike peptides, obtained before COVID-19 vaccination. The source of these receptors is a human donor who received a COVID-19 vaccine. Each CDR3 is given with its conserved first and last residue. The order of the fields is CDR3 protein, CDR3 DNA, J gene, V gene, D gene, clone size. The D gene is left open where the match is weak. Not all rows give a size; the values are once, few, many and, for expanded clones, a class.

CDR3 protein: CASSYSAGDSNQPQHF
CDR3 DNA: TGTGCCAGCAGTTACTCGGCAGGGGATAGCAATCAGCCCCAGCATTTT
J gene: TRBJ1-5
V gene: TRBV6-5
D gene: -
clone size: -

CDR3 protein: CASSYSRWTFF
CDR3 DNA: TGTGCCAGCAGTTACTCCCGTTGGACTTTCTTT
J gene: TRBJ1-1
V gene: TRBV6-5
D gene: -
clone size: once

CDR3 protein: CASSLAGTVYEQYF
CDR3 DNA: TGTGCCAGCAGCTTGGCCGGGACAGTATACGAGCAGTACTTC
J gene: TRBJ2-7
V gene: TRBV7-2
D gene: TRBD1
clone size: -

CDR3 protein: CATSRDQGKETQYF
CDR3 DNA: TGTGCCACCAGCAGAGATCAAGGGAAAGAGACCCAGTACTTC
J gene: TRBJ2-5
V gene: TRBV15
D gene: -
clone size: -

CDR3 protein: CAWRLAGANIQYF
CDR3 DNA: TGTGCCTGGCGCCTAGCAGGGGCTAACATTCAGTACTTC
J gene: TRBJ2-4
V gene: TRBV30
D gene: -
clone size: -

CDR3 protein: CASSQAGTGNNQPQHF
CDR3 DNA: TGTGCCAGCAGCCAAGCGGGGACAGGGAACAATCAGCCCCAGCATTTT
J gene: TRBJ1-5
V gene: TRBV3-1/TRBV3-2
D gene: TRBD1
clone size: -

CDR3 protein: CAWSMTGVEQYF
CDR3 DNA: TGTGCCTGGAGTATGACAGGGGTCGAGCAGTACTTC
J gene: TRBJ2-7
V gene: TRBV30
D gene: TRBD1
clone size: -

CDR3 protein: CASSLQGGGTEAFF
CDR3 DNA: TGTGCCAGCAGCTTACAGGGAGGCGGCACTGAAGCTTTCTTT
J gene: TRBJ1-1
V gene: TRBV7-3
D gene: -
clone size: -

CDR3 protein: CASSVGTGGYIQYF
CDR3 DNA: TGTGCCAGCAGCGTAGGGACAGGGGGGTACATTCAGTACTTC
J gene: TRBJ2-4
V gene: TRBV9
D gene: TRBD1
clone size: -

CDR3 protein: CASPGQGDEKLFF
CDR3 DNA: TGTGCCAGCCCGGGACAGGGGGATGAAAAACTGTTTTTT
J gene: TRBJ1-4
V gene: TRBV21-1
D gene: -
clone size: few

CDR3 protein: CASSDRDNSGNTIYF
CDR3 DNA: TGTGCCAGCAGTGATCGGGATAACTCTGGAAACACCATATATTTT
J gene: TRBJ1-3
V gene: TRBV2
D gene: -
clone size: -

CDR3 protein: CASSDWGRTTNEKLFF
CDR3 DNA: TGTGCCAGCAGTGATTGGGGGAGAACAACTAATGAAAAACTGTTTTTT
J gene: TRBJ1-4
V gene: TRBV6-1
D gene: -
clone size: -

CDR3 protein: CAISEHEGGNTIYF
CDR3 DNA: TGTGCCATCAGTGAACACGAGGGGGGAAACACCATATATTTT
J gene: TRBJ1-3
V gene: TRBV10-3
D gene: -
clone size: large

CDR3 protein: CASSKTQTGTVAGELFF
CDR3 DNA: TGTGCCAGCAGCAAGACTCAAACCGGGACAGTCGCCGGGGAGCTGTTTTTT
J gene: TRBJ2-2
V gene: TRBV9
D gene: TRBD1
clone size: few

CDR3 protein: CASSIVGRVYEQYF
CDR3 DNA: TGTGCCAGTAGTATCGTAGGTCGGGTCTACGAGCAGTACTTC
J gene: TRBJ2-7
V gene: TRBV19
D gene: -
clone size: -

CDR3 protein: CASSLDPTASNTEAFF
CDR3 DNA: TGTGCCAGCAGCTTAGATCCGACAGCCTCGAACACTGAAGCTTTCTTT
J gene: TRBJ1-1
V gene: TRBV11-2
D gene: -
clone size: few